The 8 T cell receptor beta chains presented below share a single source sample, sequenced in a study of T cells after posttransplantation cyclophosphamide. Here immunoSEQ multiplex PCR was the method, and the copy in TCRdb shows in-frame clones only, minus some. This table has approximately 45,000 clones, about 90% appearing once. Sequenced input: PBMCs. The receptors were sampled from a woman aged 45-65 years in good health and a related stem cell transplant donor.

V and J are TRBV9 and TRBJ2-1; TRBD1 matches at 7 bases. The CDR3 consists of 15 residues. Germline V gene lookup returns CDR1 SGDLS and CDR2 YYNGEE. V was pared by 4 bases and J by 2 bases, with 6 bases of the junction left unmatched. CDR3 nucleotides: TGTGCCAGCAGCCCCGGACAGGACACCTACAATGAGCAGTTCTTC. It encodes CASSPGQDTYNEQFF. Drawing the rest from reference TRBV9 and TRBJ2-1, the complete variable domain is DSGVTQTPKHLITATGQRVTLRCSPRSGDLSVYWYQQSLDQGLQFLIQYYNGEERAKGNILERFSAQQFPDLHSELNLSSLELGDSALYFCASSPGQDTYNEQFFGPGTRLTVL.

The chain combines TRBV9 with TRBJ1-4, with 7 bases aligning to TRBD1. Trimming at V came to 4 bases and at J to 3 bases, leaving 3 bases not matched to a gene. The CDR3 contains 14 residues. Germline values: CDR1 SGDLS, CDR2 YYNGEE. The CDR3 spells CASSPTGPNEKLFF. The DNA for the CDR3 is TGTGCCAGCAGCCCGACAGGGCCTAATGAAAAACTGTTTTTT.

The chain joins TRBV5-1 to TRBJ2-2; D is possibly TRBD2 (6 bases). CDR3 length equals 14 residues. The V and J ends lost 6 bases and 5 bases respectively, with 14 bases between them. CDR1 and CDR2 (germline): SGHRS, YFSETQ. CDR3 in DNA: TGCGCCAGCAATCCTCTTGGGGGGACCGGGGAGCTGTTTTTT. The encoded protein is CASNPLGGTGELFF.

The CDR3 loop reads CASSLRVGSPTEAFF. CDR3 coding DNA: TGTGCCAGCAGTTTACGAGTGGGCAGCCCCACTGAAGCTTTCTTT. This chain links TRBV27 with TRBJ1-1; the D is unclear. Germline-derived CDR1 and CDR2 are MNHEY and SMNVEV (reference sequence). V lost 2 bases and J lost 4, with 14 bases in between. CDR3 length: 15 residues.

The chain carries TRBV10-2 and TRBJ1-3, with TRBD1 as a possible D gene (5 bases). CDR3 length equals 17 residues. With 2 bases removed from V and 0 bases from J, the gap between germline ends came to 14 bases. Germline CDR1 is WSHSY and CDR2 is SAAADI. The CDR3 is CASSEPRDSSSGNTIYF. CDR3 nucleotides: TGCGCCAGCAGTGAGCCGAGAGACAGCAGCTCTGGAAACACCATATATTTT.

The chain is built from TRBV27 and TRBJ2-1, with 7 bases identical to TRBD2. This CDR3 contains 14 residues. Germline V gene data show CDR1 as MNHEY and CDR2 as SMNVEV (reference sequence). After removal of 9 bases from V and 0 bases from J, the junction contained 5 bases not matched to a gene. As DNA, the CDR3 is TGTGCCAGTCGTGGGACTATCTCCTACAATGAGCAGTTCTTC. As protein: CASRGTISYNEQFF.

The chain couples TRBV9 to TRBJ1-1, with a weak D call TRBD1 (5 bases). V dropped 4 bases and J dropped 1 base, with 8 bases sitting between them. This CDR3 contains 13 residues. Germline CDR1 reads SGDLS; CDR2 reads YYNGEE. The CDR3 coding sequence is TGTGCCAGCAGCCCCGGGGGGAACACTGAAGCTTTCTTT. It encodes CASSPGGNTEAFF.

This clone was picked up one time. The genes are TRBV2 and TRBJ1-4; D not certain. The CDR3 extends over 14 amino acids. Germline V gives CDR1 SNHLY, CDR2 FYNNEI. V lost 6 bases and J lost 4, with 12 bases in between. The CDR3 DNA follows: TGTGCCAGCAGGTACAGTCAGAGTAATGAAAAACTGTTTTTT. The encoded protein is CASRYSQSNEKLFF.